The next 18 T cell receptor beta chains were all read from a single sample in a study of blood T cell repertoires in COVID-19. Measured with immunoSEQ multiplex PCR; TCRdb has only the in-frame clones, and not every one. The data contain roughly 500,000 clones, about 85% of them singletons. Sequencing input: PBMCs or T cells enriched from blood (not recorded which). These receptors all come from a woman in her sixties or seventies who had recovered from COVID-19.

The CDR3 reads CSALGRTGNTGELFF. CDR3 DNA: TGCAGCGCCCTTGGTAGGACAGGGAACACCGGGGAGCTGTTTTTT. The chain is built from TRBV29-1 and TRBJ2-2, with 7 bases that match TRBD1. V was clipped by 7 bases and J by 1 base; unmatched bases: 9. The CDR3 has 15 amino acids. Germline V gives CDR1 SQVTM, CDR2 ANQGSEA.

The rearrangement links TRBV15 to TRBJ1-6; weak D call: TRBD1 (6 bases). Germline assignment: CDR1 LNHNV and CDR2 YYDKDF (reference sequence). Trimming shortened V by 0 bases and J by 3 bases, and 12 bases separated the two germline ends. This CDR3 region has 17 residues. CDR3 loop: CATSRDRGALYNSPLHF. Here the CDR3 DNA reads TGTGCCACCAGCAGAGATCGGGGGGCCCTCTATAATTCACCCCTCCACTTT. Full variable domain (remainder filled in from reference TRBV15 and TRBJ1-6): DAMVIQNPRYQVTQFGKPVTLSCSQTLNHNVMYWYQQKSSQAPKLLFHYYDKDFNNEADTPDNFQSRRPNTSFCFLDIRSPGLGDTAMYLCATSRDRGALYNSPLHFGNGTRLTVT.

This rearrangement joins TRBV28 to TRBJ1-1, with unresolved D. With 6 bases removed from V and 5 bases from J, the gap between germline ends came to 16 bases. In germline, CDR1 is MDHEN, CDR2 SYDVKM. The CDR3 loop spans 14 amino acids. CDR3 in amino acids: CASSLRGLGTEAFF. CDR3 bases: TGTGCCAGCAGCCTTAGAGGGCTGGGGACTGAAGCTTTCTTT.

The chain combines TRBV6-5 with TRBJ2-1, with 7 bases fitting TRBD2. V lost 3 bases, J lost 2 bases, and 7 bases stayed unmatched. CDR3 length: 16 residues. Germline loops: CDR1 MNHEY, CDR2 SVGAGI. CDR3 DNA: TGTGCCAGCAGTTATTTACGGGGGGACGCCTACAATGAGCAGTTCTTC. It is translated as CASSYLRGDAYNEQFF.

The gene calls are TRBV5-1 and TRBJ1-1; 9 bases map to TRBD1. After removal of 3 bases from V and 10 bases from J, the junction contained 10 bases not matched to a gene. The germline V gene encodes CDR1 SGHRS and CDR2 YFSETQ. The CDR3 has 14 amino acids. The CDR3 nucleotides read TGCGCCAGCAGCTGGGGGGACAGGGTAAATCCAGCTTTCTTT. Encoded protein: CASSWGDRVNPAFF.

J is TRBJ1-3 and V is TRBV25-1; 8 bases are shared with TRBD1. This CDR3 has 18 amino acids. CDR1 MGHDK and CDR2 SYGVNS come from the germline V gene. V lost 2 bases, J lost 0 bases, and 9 bases stayed unmatched. The CDR3 DNA is TGTGCCAGCAGTGAACCCCTTCCTGGGACAGGCTCTGGAAACACCATATATTTT. This gives the protein CASSEPLPGTGSGNTIYF.

This sequence joins TRBV6-5 and TRBJ2-7; 7 nucleotides line up with TRBD1. Germline trimming cut 6 bases from V and 3 bases from J; bases unmatched to any gene: 5. Germline V gene data show CDR1 as MNHEY and CDR2 as SVGAGI. The CDR3 runs to 13 residues. The CDR3 sequence: CASRRGQNYEQYF. The CDR3 nucleotides are TGTGCCAGCAGGAGGGGACAGAACTACGAGCAGTACTTC.

V usage is TRBV24-1 and J usage is TRBJ1-5; a weak D match, TRBD1 (5 bases). The germline V gene has CDR1 KGHDR and CDR2 SFDVKD. V gave up 9 bases and J gave up 0 bases, with 17 bases separating them. The CDR3 covers 16 residues. CDR3 region: CATQPGGGYSNQPQHF. The DNA for the CDR3 is TGTGCCACCCAGCCGGGGGGAGGGTATAGCAATCAGCCCCAGCATTTT.

V usage is TRBV29-1 and J usage is TRBJ2-1, with 8 bases that match TRBD1. Trimming cost V 4 bases and J 6 bases; bases outside gene matches: 5. Looked up from germline, CDR1 is SQVTM and CDR2 is ANQGSEA. CDR3 length: 13 amino acids. The CDR3 DNA reads as TGCAGCGTTGTACAGGGGGTGCTCAATGAGCAGTTCTTC. The encoded protein is CSVVQGVLNEQFF.

The chain links TRBV7-2 to TRBJ1-2; 12 bases map to TRBD1. Germline loops: CDR1 SGHTA, CDR2 FQGNSA. V lost 3 bases to trimming and J lost 6 bases; unmatched junction nucleotides: 5. The CDR3 sequence is 15 residues long. DNA for the CDR3: TGTGCCAGCAGCTTTGGGGGACAGGGGGCAAATGGCTACACCTTC. Translated: CASSFGGQGANGYTF.

The CDR3 DNA is TGTGCCAGCGGACAATCCCCTGGGGCCAACGTCCTGACTTTC. It codes for CASGQSPGANVLTF. J is TRBJ2-6 and V is TRBV10-3; D perhaps matches TRBD1 (5 bases). Trimming took off 10 bases at V and 2 bases at J, with 12 bases between the two ends. Germline V gene lookup returns CDR1 ENHRY and CDR2 SYGVKD. The CDR3 consists of 14 residues.

The rearrangement uses TRBV3-1 (or the pseudogene TRBV3-2) and TRBJ2-7; 9 bases match TRBD1. Trimming removed 4 bases from V and 0 bases from J; junction bases left unmatched: 7. CDR1 and CDR2 (germline): LGHDT, YNNKEL (reference sequence). The CDR3 runs to 16 residues. The CDR3 DNA reads TGTGCCAGCAGCCGACGCACAGGGGGCCCCTCCTACGAGCAGTACTTC. Encoded protein: CASSRRTGGPSYEQYF.

J is TRBJ1-6 and V is TRBV6-1; TRBD1 might be the D (6 bases). The CDR3 totals 15 residues. Looked up from germline, CDR1 is MNHNS and CDR2 is SASEGT. Trimming removed 2 bases from V and 6 bases from J, with 11 bases in between. CDR3 region: CASSERGAFNSPLHF. The CDR3 DNA follows: TGTGCCAGCAGTGAACGGGGGGCCTTTAATTCACCCCTCCACTTT.

V usage is TRBV30 and J usage is TRBJ1-2, with 10 positions matching TRBD1. Germline trimming cut 3 bases from V and 4 bases from J; bases unmatched to any gene: 20. Germline CDR1 reads GTSNPN; CDR2 reads SVGIG (reference sequence). The CDR3 consists of 19 residues. The CDR3 nucleotides are TGTGCCTGGAGAGGCCATCTCCTTCTTGGGACAGGGGATTTCTATGGCTACACCTTC. This encodes CAWRGHLLLGTGDFYGYTF. The variable domain in full, completed from reference TRBV30 and TRBJ1-2, reads SQTIHQWPATLVQPVGSPLSLECTVEGTSNPNLYWYRQAAGRGLQLLFYSVGIGQISSEVPQNLSASRPQDRQFILSSKKLLLSDSGFYLCAWRGHLLLGTGDFYGYTFGSGTRLTVV.

This clone occurred a few times. The chain joins TRBV12-3 or TRBV12-4 to TRBJ1-5; D not resolved. Trimming removed 1 base from V and 7 bases from J, with 8 bases in between. The length of the CDR3 is 13 residues. CDR3 loop: CASSLGEWQPQHF. CDR3 nucleotide sequence: TGTGCCAGCAGTTTAGGAGAATGGCAGCCCCAGCATTTT.

The chain is built from TRBV5-1 and TRBJ1-1; 7 bases align to TRBD1. The length of the CDR3 is 14 residues. In germline, CDR1 is SGHRS, CDR2 YFSETQ. Trimming cost V 2 bases and J 3 bases; bases outside gene matches: 4. DNA of the CDR3: TGCGCCAGCAGCTTCACAGGGGCTGACACTGAAGCTTTCTTT. Amino acid sequence: CASSFTGADTEAFF.

The chain joins TRBV7-8 to TRBJ1-1; unclear D gene. This CDR3 spans 16 amino acids. Germline lookup yields CDR1 SGHVS and CDR2 FQNEAQ. Trimming removed 4 bases at V and 1 base at J, with 16 bases between. CDR3 amino acids: CASSSRFAEGNTEAFF. The CDR3 nucleotides are TGTGCCAGCAGCTCCCGTTTTGCAGAGGGGAACACTGAAGCTTTCTTT.

The V and J genes are TRBV28 and TRBJ1-5; D perhaps matches TRBD1 (6 bases). In germline, CDR1 is MDHEN, CDR2 SYDVKM. V was clipped by 5 bases and J by 5 bases, with 13 bases between them. This CDR3 is built from 14 residues. The CDR3 protein is CASSPLGGYQPQHF. The CDR3, as DNA: TGTGCCAGCAGTCCCTTAGGGGGTTATCAGCCCCAGCATTTT. Full variable domain (rest looked up from reference TRBV28 and TRBJ1-5): DVKVTQSSRYLVKRTGEKVFLECVQDMDHENMFWYRQDPGLGLRLIYFSYDVKMKEKGDIPEGYSVSREKKERFSLILESASTNQTSMYLCASSPLGGYQPQHFGDGTRLSIL.